This T cell receptor beta chain was captured in a study of control samples from healthy donors and cancer patients. The germline gives CDR1 LNHDA, CDR2 SQIVND (reference sequence). This CDR3 has 14 amino acids. Trimming cost V 7 bases and J 9 bases; bases outside gene matches: 5. Measured with immunoSEQ multiplex PCR; TCRdb has only the in-frame clones, and not every one. The sample contains roughly 150,000 clones, around nine tenths of which appear only once. The chain uses TRBV19 and TRBJ1-6; TRBD1 aligns across 11 bases. The specimen was blood. The receptor's source is a man aged 25-45 years in good health. CDR3 coding DNA: TGTGCCAGTACCCAGGGACAGGGGGTTTCACCCCTCCACTTT. Translating it yields CASTQGQGVSPLHF.